Listed below are T cell receptor beta chains from one sample, sequenced in a study of a mutant IDH1 vaccine in newly diagnosed glioma. Assay used: immunoSEQ multiplex PCR; TCRdb lists only in-frame clones, some missing. Of 30,000 to 40,000 clones detected, roughly 50% appear once; the ten largest clones hold approximately 11%. These TCRs are of unknown antigen specificity. The sequences come from PBMCs, collected from a glioma patient whose treatment included an IDH1 peptide vaccine. The receptors were sampled from a young woman with glioma. Both conserved end residues are part of each CDR3. A D gene is named only where the DNA matches it firmly. The size field is filled for only some rows; it gives once, few, many or a size class.

>-|TRBJ2-6|-|TRBV5-1
CASSLEGGTGANVLTF
TGCGCCAGCAGCTTGGAAGGGGGAACTGGGGCCAACGTCCTGACTTTC
>once|TRBJ2-1|-|TRBV7-2
CASSFGRPPNEQFF
TGTGCCAGCAGCTTCGGACGGCCACCTAATGAGCAGTTCTTC
>few|TRBJ1-1|TRBD1|TRBV6-6
CASHRGQLNTEAFF
TGTGCCAGCCACAGGGGACAATTGAACACTGAAGCTTTCTTT
>-|TRBJ2-3|-|TRBV19
CASGGTATSTDTQYF
TGTGCCAGTGGGGGGACAGCCACTAGCACAGATACGCAGTATTTT
>few|TRBJ1-2|TRBD1|TRBV9
CASSVQGGVRDGYTF
TGTGCCAGCAGCGTCCAGGGGGGGGTAAGGGACGGCTACACCTTC
>-|TRBJ2-1|TRBD1|TRBV6-5
CASSYGTGNNEQFF
TGTGCCAGCAGTTACGGGACAGGGAACAATGAGCAGTTCTTC
>-|TRBJ1-1|TRBD1|TRBV2
CASRKGQGLNTEAFF
TGTGCCAGCAGGAAGGGACAGGGACTTAACACTGAAGCTTTCTTT
>-|TRBJ2-7|-|TRBV6-1
CASRPGGAHEQYF
TGTGCCAGCAGGCCAGGGGGGGCCCACGAGCAGTACTTC
>-|TRBJ1-1|TRBD1|TRBV19
CARGRDRRNTEAFF
TGTGCCAGGGGCCGGGACAGGAGGAACACTGAAGCTTTCTTT
>-|TRBJ1-5|-|TRBV7-2
CASSLDTGNQPQHF
TGTGCCAGCAGCTTAGACACAGGGAATCAGCCCCAGCATTTT
>-|TRBJ2-3|-|TRBV7-2
CASSPKRGSTDTQYF
TGTGCCAGCAGCCCGAAGAGAGGGAGCACAGATACGCAGTATTTT
>-|TRBJ1-1|-|TRBV5-4
CASSLGSGVNTEAFF
TGTGCCAGCAGCTTGGGTTCAGGGGTGAACACTGAAGCTTTCTTT
>-|TRBJ1-2|TRBD1|TRBV29-1
CSGRQGTSGYTF
TGCAGCGGTAGACAGGGCACCTCTGGCTACACCTTC
>-|TRBJ2-1|TRBD2|TRBV10-3
CAIRRLAGADEQFF
TGTGCCATCAGGAGACTAGCGGGAGCGGATGAGCAGTTCTTC
>-|TRBJ2-7|-|TRBV6-5
CASESRDTYEQYF
TGTGCCAGCGAAAGCCGGGACACCTACGAGCAGTACTTC
>once|TRBJ2-7|TRBD1|TRBV9
CASSPGQGHEQYF
TGTGCCAGCAGCCCCGGACAGGGACACGAGCAGTACTTC
>few|TRBJ2-7|TRBD1|TRBV27
CASSYRGGGYEQYF
TGTGCCAGCAGTTACAGAGGGGGCGGCTACGAGCAGTACTTC
>few|TRBJ1-5|-|TRBV7-9
CASSFGRGDGSNQPQHF
TGTGCCAGCAGCTTTGGCCGAGGGGATGGTAGCAATCAGCCCCAGCATTTT
>few|TRBJ2-7|-|TRBV5-1
CASSLKQDGPREQYF
TGCGCCAGCAGCTTGAAGCAGGACGGACCTCGGGAGCAGTACTTC
>-|TRBJ1-1|TRBD1|TRBV6-1
CASLNRGTEAFF
TGTGCCAGCCTAAACAGGGGAACTGAAGCTTTCTTT
>many|TRBJ1-2|TRBD1|TRBV2
CASSEATGAGYTF
TGTGCCAGCAGTGAAGCAACAGGGGCTGGCTACACCTTC
>-|TRBJ1-1|-|TRBV5-1
CASSQEPGRVNTEAFF
TGCGCCAGCAGCCAGGAGCCGGGCAGGGTGAACACTGAAGCTTTCTTT
>-|TRBJ2-3|TRBD1|TRBV7-9
CASSLEDRGHTQYF
TGTGCCAGCAGCTTAGAGGACAGGGGACATACGCAGTATTTT
>few|TRBJ2-7|-|TRBV18
CASSPGTTSYEQYF
TGTGCCAGCTCACCCGGGACGACCTCCTACGAGCAGTACTTC
>-|TRBJ1-1|TRBD1|TRBV5-1
CASSSHRGGAFF
TGCGCCAGCAGCAGCCACAGGGGGGGAGCTTTCTTT
>few|TRBJ2-1|-|TRBV19
CASSIGGNNEQFF
TGTGCCAGTAGTATAGGAGGAAACAATGAGCAGTTCTTC